A selection of T cell receptor beta chains follows, all from one sample in a study of CXCR3-negative and CXCR3-positive naive CD8 T cells. From its re-call of the 5' RACE reads, TCRdb lists each CDR3 protein once, without DNA. The sample yields about 98,000 distinct CDR3 sequences, of which the top ten take up roughly 0.99%. Sequenced material: naive CXCR3+ CD8+ T cells from blood. The source of these receptors is a human donor in good health. Some clones in this sample may be carry-over from other donors' samples. The CDR3 runs from the conserved cysteine through the conserved F or W.

v_call	j_call	cdr3_aa
TRBV5-5	TRBJ2-7	CASSHPPFTGGDEQYF
TRBV18	TRBJ2-1	CASSPPPGGVYNEQFF
TRBV7-3	TRBJ2-1	CASSLNPGLAGDNEQFF
TRBV20-1	TRBJ2-1	CSARLAGSRVVDEQFF
TRBV7-9	TRBJ1-1	CASSLVARGLPEAFF
TRBV5-5	TRBJ1-1	CASSLTGERAFF
TRBV19	TRBJ1-5	CASREGASNQPQHF
TRBV12-3/TRBV12-4	TRBJ2-1	CASSLAVGLGLSYNEQFF
TRBV7-9	TRBJ2-5	CASSLAISQETQYF
TRBV5-6	TRBJ1-1	CASSRQGMNNEAFF
TRBV20-1	TRBJ2-1	CSARDTDLEQFF
TRBV11-3	TRBJ2-1	CASSAGFEQFF
TRBV7-9	TRBJ2-3	CASSTLLGGGWVSTDTQYF
TRBV27	TRBJ2-3	CASSSTDTQYF
TRBV5-1	TRBJ2-5	CASSLGQMYQETQYF
TRBV12-3/TRBV12-4	TRBJ2-5	CASSLAPSQQETQYF
TRBV27	TRBJ2-1	CASSFLGGSYNEQFF
TRBV12-3/TRBV12-4	TRBJ2-2	CASSLGTSGVWSVGELFF
TRBV14	TRBJ2-7	CASSQDEQTAEEQYF
TRBV12-5	TRBJ2-7	CASGRTSFSYEQYF
TRBV25-1	TRBJ2-7	CASTPTGIEYEQYF
TRBV5-1	TRBJ1-3	CASSRTTGSGNTIYF
TRBV19	TRBJ2-7	CASSSSWLHRDEQYF
TRBV21-1	TRBJ2-5	CASSKVRRVRNQETQYF
TRBV29-1	TRBJ2-7	CSVGEGGTYEQYF
TRBV7-9	TRBJ2-3	CASSLEDRPYTDTQYF
TRBV7-3	TRBJ2-1	CASSQELSSYNEQFF
TRBV6-4	TRBJ1-1	CASSENTDTEAFF
TRBV9	TRBJ2-1	CASSPDFGLFNEQFF
TRBV20-1	TRBJ2-3	CSVTGEQANTDTQYF
TRBV4-3	TRBJ2-7	CASSQDAGAYEQYF
TRBV5-1	TRBJ1-1	CASSLGWGLKGSTEAFF
TRBV4-3	TRBJ1-2	CASSQGPGGNYGYTF
TRBV5-1	TRBJ2-7	CASSPVRVGSAYEQYF
TRBV2	TRBJ2-7	CASNLSEQKTYEQYF
TRBV25-1	TRBJ1-1	CASSESRAWGEAFF
TRBV7-7	TRBJ2-1	CASSLSTRDEQFF
TRBV7-2	TRBJ1-1	CASSSPAQENTEAFF
TRBV7-6	TRBJ2-5	CASSESVGGGGQETQYF
TRBV12-3/TRBV12-4	TRBJ2-7	CASSPGLAGRSSYEQYF